This T cell receptor beta chain appears in the sequencing data of a study of PD-1 blockade in classical Hodgkin lymphoma. Only a few counts were recorded for this clone. Its antigen is currently unknown. Study outcomes and limitations: Those achieving complete response showed baseline diversity like newly diagnosed patients. CD4+ but not CD8+ TCR diversity rose significantly by C4D1. Baseline TCR diversity was reportedly lower in newly diagnosed patients than healthy donors.

The sample's time point: cycle 4 day 1 (C4D1), after 5 to 7 weeks of nivolumab. Autologous stem cell transplantation was followed by relapse in every patient, and brentuximab vedotin exposure varied. Reported best responses ranged across complete response, partial response or progressive disease. Sequencing was performed with immunoSEQ multiplex PCR; in TCRdb, only in-frame clones are kept and a portion is missing. The table lists tens of thousands of clones, roughly 78% of them singletons. V lost 1 base, J lost 0 bases, and 13 bases lay in between. This CDR3 is 16 amino acids long. Germline V gene sequence: CDR1 SGHKS, CDR2 YYEKEE (reference sequence).

This chain uses TRBV5-5 with TRBJ1-1; D perhaps matches TRBD1 (6 bases). The source was peripheral blood mononuclear cells (PBMCs), collected before the fourth cycle of nivolumab. This TCR came from a human donor with classical Hodgkin lymphoma. CDR3 region: CASSLWRGFMNTEAFF. The CDR3 bases are TGTGCCAGCAGCTTGTGGAGGGGGTTTATGAACACTGAAGCTTTCTTT.